One sample yielded the 22 T cell receptor beta chains listed below, sequenced in a study of blood T cells in healthy people across ages. The use of a sample-barcoded 5' primer and a J-beta primer mix characterized a second PCR of about 6 to 11 cycles. TCRdb passed the 5' RACE reads through MiXCR, listing each CDR3 protein once. The sample has about 580,000 distinct CDR3 sequences, about 45% seen once. Sequencing was performed on blood. Receptors originate from a man aged 80 or over in good health.

This clonotype was detected many times. V usage is TRBV6-5 and J usage is TRBJ2-4, with 11 bases lining up with TRBD2. V shed 4 bases and J 6 bases; nucleotides not matched to a gene: 2. Germline assignment: CDR1 MNHEY and CDR2 SVGAGI. The CDR3 covers 14 residues. The CDR3 loop is CASSFGTSGNIQYF. The CDR3 DNA sequence: TGTGCCAGCAGTTTCGGGACTAGCGGAAACATTCAGTACTTC.

The genes are TRBV7-2 and TRBJ2-4, with 7 bases lining up with TRBD2. The germline gives CDR1 SGHTA, CDR2 FQGNSA. V trimming: 5 bases; J trimming: 1 base; junction bases outside the gene matches: 17. CDR3 size: 19 residues. The CDR3 sequence is CASSPRVLASGLAKNIQYF. The CDR3 nucleotides read TGTGCCAGCAGCCCGAGGGTACTAGCGTCGGGTCTGGCCAAAAACATTCAGTACTTC.

In its sample, this clonotype was seen a few times. The rearrangement uses TRBV29-1 and TRBJ2-7, with TRBD2 matching over 10 bases. The CDR3 covers 13 residues. The trim removed 7 bases at V and 4 bases at J, leaving 7 bases unmatched. Germline lookup yields CDR1 SQVTM and CDR2 ANQGSEA. The CDR3 coding sequence is TGCAGCGGTCGACCTAGCGGGAGTTACGAGCAGTACTTC. Translating gives CSGRPSGSYEQYF.

This sequence joins TRBV27 and TRBJ2-7; TRBD2 matches 12 bases. Germline loops: CDR1 MNHEY, CDR2 SMNVEV (reference sequence). The CDR3 contains 16 residues. Germline trimming cut 5 bases from V and 0 bases from J; bases unmatched to any gene: 5. The CDR3 protein is CASSIATSGSSYEQYF. CDR3 DNA: TGTGCCAGCAGTATTGCGACTAGCGGGAGCTCCTACGAGCAGTACTTC.

This clonotype was seen a few times. The chain employs TRBV4-2 and TRBJ2-1; 14 bases are a match to TRBD2. There are 16 residues in the CDR3. CDR1 LGHNA and CDR2 YNFKEQ come from the germline V gene. With 0 bases clipped from V and 5 bases from J, the junction kept 0 bases outside the gene matches. CDR3 DNA: TGTGCCAGCAGCCAAGAGGGACTAGCGGGAGACAATGAGCAGTTCTTC. The encoded protein is CASSQEGLAGDNEQFF.

The sample holds a few counts of this clonotype. The rearrangement uses TRBV15 and TRBJ2-1; D is unclear. From germline, CDR1 is LNHNV and CDR2 YYDKDF (reference sequence). The CDR3 runs to 13 residues. The V end lost 7 bases, the J end lost 7 bases, and 14 bases lay between the germline ends. The CDR3 spells CATTSANTNEQFF. The DNA of the CDR3 is TGTGCCACCACCAGTGCAAACACAAATGAGCAGTTCTTC.

The chain couples TRBV9 to TRBJ1-5; TRBD1 matches 7 bases. The CDR3 runs to 14 residues. Germline values: CDR1 SGDLS, CDR2 YYNGEE. The ends lost 2 bases at V and 7 bases at J; junction bases unmatched: 6. The CDR3 DNA sequence: TGTGCCAGCAGCGTGGACCAGGGGGTCCAGCCCCAGCATTTT. This sequence encodes CASSVDQGVQPQHF.

This clonotype appeared once. The chain combines TRBV7-2 with TRBJ2-1; unclear D gene. Trimming pared 7 bases from V and 10 bases from J, leaving 17 bases between. The length of the CDR3 is 13 residues. Germline lookup yields CDR1 SGHTA and CDR2 FQGNSA. CDR3 sequence reads: CASTLHSSYEQFF. The CDR3 DNA reads TGTGCCAGCACTTTACATAGCTCCTACGAGCAGTTCTTC. Variable domain in full (rest from reference TRBV7-2 and TRBJ2-1): GAGVSQSPSNKVTEKGKDVELRCDPISGHTALYWYRQSLGQGLEFLIYFQGNSAPDKSGLPSDRFSAERTGGSVSTLTIQRTQQEDSAVYLCASTLHSSYEQFFGPGTRLTVL.

The chain employs TRBV12-3 or TRBV12-4 and TRBJ1-1; D is possibly TRBD1 (5 bases). The CDR3 length is 14 residues. V was pared by 6 bases and J by 0 bases, with 11 bases between. The CDR3 DNA sequence: TGTGCCAGCAGGCCGACAGCTCTGAACACTGAAGCTTTCTTT. This gives the protein CASRPTALNTEAFF.

The gene calls are TRBV7-2 and TRBJ2-3; no reliable D call. The CDR3 is 16 residues long. Between the trimmed V and J ends, which lost 0 bases and 10 bases, there was a span of 20 bases. Germline-derived CDR1 and CDR2 are SGHTA and FQGNSA. CDR3 sequence (DNA): TGTGCCAGCAGCTTAGCTAGGACCCGGATGTTCGATGCGCAGTATTTT. This translates into CASSLARTRMFDAQYF. Combining the CDR3 with reference TRBV7-2 and TRBJ2-3 gives the whole variable domain GAGVSQSPSNKVTEKGKDVELRCDPISGHTALYWYRQSLGQGLEFLIYFQGNSAPDKSGLPSDRFSAERTGGSVSTLTIQRTQQEDSAVYLCASSLARTRMFDAQYFGPGTRLTVL.

The rearrangement joins TRBV20-1 to TRBJ2-7, with 9 bases identical to TRBD2. This CDR3 contains 14 residues. The junction had 10 bases not matched to a gene; V was cut back by 5 bases and J by 5 bases. Germline values: CDR1 DFQATT, CDR2 SNEGSKA (reference sequence). This CDR3 reads CSAPQRGVLNEQYF. Written as DNA, the CDR3 is TGCAGTGCTCCCCAGCGGGGGGTCCTCAACGAGCAGTACTTC.

This chain joins TRBV15 and TRBJ1-1; TRBD1 might be the D (6 bases). The CDR3 is 17 amino acids. Trimming stripped 0 bases from V and 0 bases from J, with 14 bases between. Germline V lookup: CDR1 LNHNV, CDR2 YYDKDF (reference sequence). The CDR3 DNA follows: TGTGCCACCAGCAGAGATGGCCTGGGGGCTTTGAACACTGAAGCTTTCTTT. Its protein product is CATSRDGLGALNTEAFF.

This chain joins TRBV9 and TRBJ2-7, with 9 bases that match TRBD2. V gave up 0 bases and J gave up 7 bases; unmatched junction bases: 8. This CDR3 is 15 amino acids long. Germline V CDR1 and CDR2: SGDLS, YYNGEE. CDR3 sequence: CASSVGSGSYYEQYF. The CDR3 bases are TGTGCCAGCAGCGTAGGTAGCGGGAGTTACTATGAGCAGTACTTC.

This clonotype was recorded a few times. The rearrangement joins TRBV7-2 to TRBJ2-7; D is unresolved. V was trimmed by 1 base and J by 9 bases, leaving 10 bases between them. The CDR3 length is 12 residues. Germline V gives CDR1 SGHTA, CDR2 FQGNSA. CDR3 coding DNA: TGTGCCAGCAGCTTAGATTTTTCGGCGCAGTACTTC. This translates into CASSLDFSAQYF. The full variable domain, in which reference TRBV7-2 and TRBJ2-7 provide the parts outside the CDR3, is GAGVSQSPSNKVTEKGKDVELRCDPISGHTALYWYRQSLGQGLEFLIYFQGNSAPDKSGLPSDRFSAERTGGSVSTLTIQRTQQEDSAVYLCASSLDFSAQYFGPGTRLTVT.

The V gene is TRBV5-1, the J gene TRBJ2-2; D is unresolved. Germline values: CDR1 SGHRS, CDR2 YFSETQ. The V gene lost 0 bases and the J gene lost 3 bases, with 9 bases spanning the gap. The CDR3 length is 15 residues. The CDR3 nucleotides read TGCGCCAGCAGCTTGGACGGGCCCTACACCGGGGAGCTGTTTTTT. Protein product: CASSLDGPYTGELFF. The full variable domain, with the rest looked up from reference TRBV5-1 and TRBJ2-2, is KAGVTQTPRYLIKTRGQQVTLSCSPISGHRSVSWYQQTPGQGLQFLFEYFSETQRNKGNFPGRFSGRQFSNSRSEMNVSTLELGDSALYLCASSLDGPYTGELFFGEGSRLTVL.

The chain recombines TRBV7-2 with TRBJ2-2; D is ambiguous. V lost 5 bases and J 7 bases, leaving 5 bases between the germline ends. This CDR3 spans 11 amino acids. CDR1 is SGHTA and CDR2 is FQGNSA in the germline V gene. CDR3 region: CASSDYGELFF. The CDR3 nucleotides are TGTGCCAGCAGCGATTACGGGGAGCTGTTTTTT. Variable domain in full (rest from reference TRBV7-2 and TRBJ2-2): GAGVSQSPSNKVTEKGKDVELRCDPISGHTALYWYRQSLGQGLEFLIYFQGNSAPDKSGLPSDRFSAERTGGSVSTLTIQRTQQEDSAVYLCASSDYGELFFGEGSRLTVL.

This chain uses TRBV7-2 with TRBJ2-7; the D gene is possibly TRBD1 (6 bases). Germline CDR1 reads SGHTA; CDR2 reads FQGNSA. Trimming cost V 3 bases and J 0 bases, with 12 bases left between them. This CDR3 contains 15 residues. The chain's CDR3 is CASSLYARGSYEQYF. The CDR3 DNA is TGTGCCAGCAGCTTGTACGCCAGGGGCTCCTACGAGCAGTACTTC.

This clonotype has only a few counts. The V and J genes are TRBV6-5 and TRBJ2-1; possibly TRBD2 for D (7 bases). Germline V lookup: CDR1 MNHEY, CDR2 SVGAGI. This CDR3 comprises 16 residues. Trimming stripped 6 bases from V and 3 bases from J, with 18 bases between. CDR3 region: CASSPGEAGHYNEQFF. The CDR3 coding sequence is TGTGCCAGCAGCCCCGGAGAAGCGGGACACTACAATGAGCAGTTCTTC.

The chain carries TRBV20-1 and TRBJ2-5, with 11 bases fitting TRBD2. This CDR3 spans 15 amino acids. With 4 bases clipped from V and 5 bases from J, the junction kept 9 bases outside the gene matches. Germline V gives CDR1 DFQATT, CDR2 SNEGSKA (reference sequence). The chain's CDR3 is CSAIQLAGGGETQYF. Here the CDR3 DNA reads TGCAGTGCTATTCAGCTAGCGGGAGGTGGTGAGACCCAGTACTTC.

In its sample, this clonotype was seen a few times. The chain recombines TRBV10-3 with TRBJ2-1; 9 bases are shared with TRBD1. Germline trimming cut 0 bases from V and 9 bases from J; bases unmatched to any gene: 6. The CDR3 runs to 15 residues. Germline CDR1 is ENHRY and CDR2 is SYGVKD. The CDR3 coding sequence is TGTGCCATCAGTGAGTCCAGACAGGGGGGCGGTGAGCAGTTCTTC. Protein sequence: CAISESRQGGGEQFF.

The CDR3 DNA reads as TGTGCCAGCAGCTTAGTAGTGGATAGCAATCAGCCCCAGCATTTT. It translates to CASSLVVDSNQPQHF. The gene calls are TRBV7-2 and TRBJ1-5; D gene unclear. The CDR3 consists of 15 residues. From germline, CDR1 is SGHTA and CDR2 FQGNSA. V lost 1 base, J lost 0 bases, and 7 bases lay in between.

In its sample, this clonotype was seen once. CDR3 nucleotides: TGTGCCAGCAGTAACGGGGGCGTAAACTATGGCTACACCTTC. This codes for CASSNGGVNYGYTF. This rearrangement joins TRBV6-2 or TRBV6-3 to TRBJ1-2; a weak D match, TRBD1 (6 bases). The CDR3 runs 14 residues. The germline gives CDR1 MNHEY, CDR2 SVGEGT. Trimming pared 5 bases from V and 2 bases from J, leaving 12 bases between.